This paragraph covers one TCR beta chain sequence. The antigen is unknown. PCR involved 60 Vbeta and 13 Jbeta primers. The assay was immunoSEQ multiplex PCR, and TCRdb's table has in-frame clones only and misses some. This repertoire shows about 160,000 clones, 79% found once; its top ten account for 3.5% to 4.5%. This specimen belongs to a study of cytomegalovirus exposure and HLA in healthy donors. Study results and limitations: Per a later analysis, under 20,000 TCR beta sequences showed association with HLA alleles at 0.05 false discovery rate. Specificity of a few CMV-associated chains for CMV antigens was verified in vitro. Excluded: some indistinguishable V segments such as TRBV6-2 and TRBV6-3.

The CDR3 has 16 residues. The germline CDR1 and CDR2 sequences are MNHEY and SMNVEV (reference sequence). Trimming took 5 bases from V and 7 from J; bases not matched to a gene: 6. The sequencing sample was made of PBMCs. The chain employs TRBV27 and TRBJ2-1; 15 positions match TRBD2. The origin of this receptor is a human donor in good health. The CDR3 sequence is CASSGLAGGSWNEQFF. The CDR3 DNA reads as TGTGCCAGCAGTGGACTAGCGGGAGGGTCGTGGAATGAGCAGTTCTTC.